One and the same sample provided the 5 T cell receptor beta chains below, sequenced in a study of T cells after yellow fever vaccination. TCRdb re-called the 5' RACE reads through MiXCR, storing one row per CDR3 protein. The repertoire holds some 390,000 distinct CDR3 sequences, with 18% as singletons. The sample was PBMCs, taken before the yellow fever booster vaccination. The receptors shown here come from a young man who received the YFV17D yellow fever vaccine.

This clonotype was seen many times. A much larger clonotype is one base distant, so this may be a read error. V gene TRBV15 combines with J gene TRBJ1-5; no clear D. Trimming took 0 bases from V and 4 from J, leaving 1 base between them. Germline CDR1 reads LNHNV; CDR2 reads YYDKDF (reference sequence). The CDR3 runs 12 residues. The chain's CDR3 is CATSRENQPQHF. As DNA, the CDR3 is TGTGCCACCAGCAGAGAAAATCAGCCCCAGCATTTT.

This chain uses TRBV4-1 with TRBJ1-5; D unresolved. Between the trimmed V and J ends, which lost 1 base and 7 bases, there was a span of 17 bases. This CDR3 has 16 residues. Germline loops: CDR1 MGHRA, CDR2 YSYEKL. CDR3 residues: CASSQVGRQVGQPQHF. The CDR3 nucleotides are TGCGCCAGCAGCCAAGTAGGTCGGCAGGTGGGCCAGCCCCAGCATTTT.

This chain joins TRBV11-2 and TRBJ2-3; unclear D gene. Trimming took off 5 bases at V and 1 base at J, with 13 bases between the two ends. In germline, CDR1 is SGHAT, CDR2 FQNNGV. The CDR3 is made up of 15 amino acids. For the CDR3, the DNA is TGTGCCAGCAGCCCCGACACCGTCCGCACAGATACGCAGTATTTT. Its protein product is CASSPDTVRTDTQYF.

This chain joins TRBV6-2 or TRBV6-3 and TRBJ2-7; D is perhaps TRBD2 (7 bases). V was clipped by 2 bases and J by 2 bases, with 19 bases between them. Germline V lookup: CDR1 MNHEY, CDR2 SVGEGT. The CDR3 totals 17 residues. CDR3 region: CASSYNPLGGLPYEQYF. CDR3 coding DNA: TGTGCCAGCAGTTACAACCCTTTGGGGGGGCTCCCCTACGAGCAGTACTTC.

This clonotype appeared a few times. The J gene is TRBJ1-5, the V gene TRBV4-1; possible D gene TRBD1, 5 bases. Germline assignment: CDR1 MGHRA and CDR2 YSYEKL. V was cut by 4 bases and J by 6 bases, with 16 bases left in between. The CDR3 is made up of 15 amino acids. In DNA form, the CDR3 reads TGCGCCAGCAGCCCTGGGTGGGGCCTCGGTCAGCCCCAGCATTTT. Encoded protein: CASSPGWGLGQPQHF.